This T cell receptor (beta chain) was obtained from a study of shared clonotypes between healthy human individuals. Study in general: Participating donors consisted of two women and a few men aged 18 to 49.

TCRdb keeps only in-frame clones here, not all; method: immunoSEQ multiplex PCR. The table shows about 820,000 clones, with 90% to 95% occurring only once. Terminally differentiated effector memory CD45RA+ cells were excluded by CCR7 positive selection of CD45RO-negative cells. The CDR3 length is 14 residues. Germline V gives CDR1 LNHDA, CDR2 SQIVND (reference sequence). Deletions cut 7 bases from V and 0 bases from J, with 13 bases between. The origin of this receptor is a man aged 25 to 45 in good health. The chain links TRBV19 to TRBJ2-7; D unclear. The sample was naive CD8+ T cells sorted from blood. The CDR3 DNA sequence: TGTGCCAGTAAACTGACCAGAAGCTCCTACGAGCAGTACTTC. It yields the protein CASKLTRSSYEQYF.